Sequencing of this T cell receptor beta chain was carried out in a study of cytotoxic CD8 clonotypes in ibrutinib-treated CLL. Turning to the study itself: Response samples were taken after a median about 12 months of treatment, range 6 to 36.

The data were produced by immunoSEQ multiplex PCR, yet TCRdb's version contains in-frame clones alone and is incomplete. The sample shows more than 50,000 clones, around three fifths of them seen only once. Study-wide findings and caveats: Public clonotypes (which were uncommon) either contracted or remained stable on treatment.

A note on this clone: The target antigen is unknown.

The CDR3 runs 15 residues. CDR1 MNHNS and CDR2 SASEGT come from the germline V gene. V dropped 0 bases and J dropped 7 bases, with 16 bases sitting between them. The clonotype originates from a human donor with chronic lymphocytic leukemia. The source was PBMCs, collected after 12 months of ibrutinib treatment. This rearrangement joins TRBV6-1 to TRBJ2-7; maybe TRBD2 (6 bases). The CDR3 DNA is TGTGCCAGCAGTGAAGCGCGGGGAGGCTTGGGGGAGCAGTACTTC. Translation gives CASSEARGGLGEQYF.